The clone carrying this T cell receptor beta chain was counted at least ten times. Its antigen remains unidentified. The CDR3 is 14 amino acids. Trimming cost V 2 bases and J 2 bases, with 8 bases left between them. Germline V CDR1 and CDR2: WNHNN, SYGVQD (reference sequence). TCRdb's table, derived via immunoSEQ multiplex PCR, lists solely in-frame clones and lacks some. The sample shows over 20,000 clones, no singletons; the ten largest hold around 1.5%. This record belongs to a study of T cells after posttransplantation cyclophosphamide. The study, taken as a whole, reports: Recipient CMV seropositivity and CMV reactivation strongly tracked TRB clonality. Blood and skin or GI T cell repertoires showed limited TRB overlap.

On the day of bone marrow donation, the related graft donor provided peripheral blood. The TCR sequence derives from a man in his fifties in good health, CMV-negative, and a related stem cell transplant donor. The J gene is TRBJ2-3, the V gene TRBV10-1; D perhaps matches TRBD2 (6 bases). Sequencing was performed on PBMCs. The CDR3 bases are TGCGCCAGCAGTGAGGGAGGGAACACAGATACGCAGTATTTT. Translating it yields CASSEGGNTDTQYF.